Here is one T cell receptor beta chain with its context. The same CDR3 arises from other DNA sequences in this sample as well. There are 14 residues in the CDR3. Germline V gene data show CDR1 as SGHDT and CDR2 as YYEEEE. V was shortened by 0 bases and J by 2 bases, with 8 bases between the two germline ends. These data come from a study of shared clonotypes between healthy human individuals. TCRdb's copy holds only in-frame clones and misses some; the assay was immunoSEQ multiplex PCR. The repertoire consists of 2 million to 2.5 million clones, with less than 95% occurring once and the leading ten covering about 1.1%. Selected positively for CCR7 and CD45RO-negative, naive CD8 cells excluded terminally differentiated effector memory CD45RA+ cells. Each of the donors was a healthy adult who was HIV-negative and had not had a recent acute infection or vaccination. Every one of the donors was a Caucasian adult that lived in Nashville, Tennessee.

Sequencing was done on a sample of naive CD8+ T cells sorted from blood. J is TRBJ1-1 and V is TRBV5-6; D uncertain. This TCR derives from a man aged 18 to 30 in good health. CDR3 residues: CASSLGGINTEAFF. The CDR3 DNA reads TGTGCCAGCAGCTTGGGTGGCATTAACACTGAAGCTTTCTTT.